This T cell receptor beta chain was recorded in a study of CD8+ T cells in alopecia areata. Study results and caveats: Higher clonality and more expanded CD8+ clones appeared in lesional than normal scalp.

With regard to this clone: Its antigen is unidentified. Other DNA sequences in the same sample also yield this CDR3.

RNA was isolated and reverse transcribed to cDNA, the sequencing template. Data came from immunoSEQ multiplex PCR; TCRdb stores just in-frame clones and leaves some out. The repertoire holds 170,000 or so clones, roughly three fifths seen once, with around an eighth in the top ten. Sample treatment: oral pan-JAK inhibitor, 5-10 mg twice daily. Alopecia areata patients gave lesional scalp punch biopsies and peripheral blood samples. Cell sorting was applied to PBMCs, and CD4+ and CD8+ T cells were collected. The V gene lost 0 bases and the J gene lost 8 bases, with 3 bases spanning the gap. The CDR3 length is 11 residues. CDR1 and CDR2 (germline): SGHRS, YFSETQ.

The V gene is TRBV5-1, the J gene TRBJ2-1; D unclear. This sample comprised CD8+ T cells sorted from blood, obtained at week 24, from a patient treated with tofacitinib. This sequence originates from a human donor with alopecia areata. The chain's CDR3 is CASSLGHEQFF. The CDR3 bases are TGCGCCAGCAGCTTGGGGCATGAGCAGTTCTTC.